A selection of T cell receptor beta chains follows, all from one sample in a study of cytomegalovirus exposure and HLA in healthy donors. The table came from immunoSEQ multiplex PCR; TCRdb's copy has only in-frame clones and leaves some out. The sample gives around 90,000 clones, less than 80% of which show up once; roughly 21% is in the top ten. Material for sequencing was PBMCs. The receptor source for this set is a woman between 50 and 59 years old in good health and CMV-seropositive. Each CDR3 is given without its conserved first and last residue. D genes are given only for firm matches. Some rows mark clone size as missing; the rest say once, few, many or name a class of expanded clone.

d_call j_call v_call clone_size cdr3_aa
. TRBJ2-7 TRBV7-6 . ASSFSPGDEQY
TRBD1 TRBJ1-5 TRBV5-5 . ASSRTGNQPQH
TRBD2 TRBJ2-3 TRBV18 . ASSPPGGSTDTQY
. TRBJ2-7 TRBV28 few ASSSSYEQY
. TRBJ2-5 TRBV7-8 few ASIFGETQY
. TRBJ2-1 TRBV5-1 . ASSTPTENNEQF
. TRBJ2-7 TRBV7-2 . ASSPVGRTDSYEQY
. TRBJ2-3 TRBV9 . ASSGQGSYTDTQY
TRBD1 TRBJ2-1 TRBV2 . ASSRGRQGVNEQF
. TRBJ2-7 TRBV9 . ASSVGQGSDEQY
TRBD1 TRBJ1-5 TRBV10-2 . ASSDQGAFQPQH
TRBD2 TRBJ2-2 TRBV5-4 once ASSLGLAGGSANTGELF
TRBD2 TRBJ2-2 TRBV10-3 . AISLTSGELAGELF
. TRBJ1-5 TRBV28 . ASSLLTGYSNQPQH
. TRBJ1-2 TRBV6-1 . ASSMGDTNYGYT
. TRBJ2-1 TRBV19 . ASSRGEKYNEQF
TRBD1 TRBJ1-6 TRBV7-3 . ASSSTGADSPLH
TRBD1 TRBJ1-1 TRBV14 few ASSDPGQDIMNTEAF
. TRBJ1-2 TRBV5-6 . ASSSTGTRINYGYT
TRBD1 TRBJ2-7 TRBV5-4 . ASSWHRGDSSYEQY